At least ten counts were recorded for the clone carrying this T cell receptor beta chain. CDR3 length: 13 residues. Trimming at V came to 5 bases and at J to 9 bases, leaving 6 bases not matched to a gene. The data were obtained in a study of T-cell memory formation after mild COVID-19. 5'RACE, which relied on constant-segment primers, yielded TCR alpha and TCR beta cDNA libraries carrying sample barcodes and UMIs. From the 5' RACE reads, TCRdb called clonotypes with MiXCR, one entry per CDR3 protein. Of around 250,000 distinct CDR3 sequences in the sample, around 17% were seen once. Material for sequencing was PBMCs or a T cell subset sorted from them (not recorded which). The sequence was obtained from a young man who had mild COVID-19 (a few samples of this study predate the infection). Cell type and time point are not known. The genes are TRBV12-3 or TRBV12-4 and TRBJ2-7, with 11 bases aligning to TRBD2. CDR3 coding DNA: TGTGCCAGCAGTCTTAGCGGGGGGGACTGGCAGTACTTC. Encoded protein: CASSLSGGDWQYF.